The next 32 T cell receptor beta chains were all read from a single sample in a study of identifying expanded T cells in peripheral blood (dated by TCRdb to the late 2010s). The library was obtained by the immunoSEQ multiplex PCR assay. This immuneACCESS table, as held by TCRdb, lists in-frame sequences with V and J called but not all clones. Of the missing ones, under half trace to an unresolved V gene in checked studies; the others have no known cause. This sample comprises about 110,000 clones, approximately 90% of them detected only once. The ten most abundant clones make up roughly 17% of the sample. Sequencing used blood. The source of these receptors is a person aged 18 to 70 in good health.

This chain connects TRBV6-5 to TRBJ2-1; D tentatively reads TRBD1 or TRBD2 (5 bases each). The CDR3 is 14 residues long. Germline V gene lookup returns CDR1 MNHEY and CDR2 SVGAGI. V was trimmed by 5 bases and J by 8 bases, leaving 16 bases between them. The CDR3 loop reads CASSNRDAGDEQFF. The CDR3 coding sequence is TGTGCCAGCAGTAACCGGGACGCCGGCGATGAGCAGTTCTTC.

The V gene is TRBV28, the J gene TRBJ1-2; TRBD1 agrees at 11 bases. CDR1 is MDHEN, CDR2 SYDVKM, per germline. CDR3 length equals 17 residues. With V trimmed by 0 bases and J by 8 bases, 11 bases remained unmatched. CDR3 in DNA: TGTGCCAGCAGTTTATGGGCAGTCCGGACAGGGGGCGAGGGCTACACCTTC. As protein: CASSLWAVRTGGEGYTF.

The chain has TRBV6-5 and TRBJ1-1, with a tentative D call TRBD1 (6 bases). Trimming removed 4 bases at V and 2 bases at J, with 14 bases between. Germline V gene lookup returns CDR1 MNHEY and CDR2 SVGAGI. The CDR3 extends over 15 amino acids. The DNA of the CDR3 is TGTGCCAGCAGTTCCTCAGGGGTGGGAAACACTGAAGCTTTCTTT. It encodes CASSSSGVGNTEAFF.

The chain couples TRBV4-1 to TRBJ2-3; D is unclear. CDR1 is MGHRA, CDR2 YSYEKL, per germline. Trimming took off 1 base at V and 2 bases at J, with 10 bases between the two ends. The CDR3 is 15 residues long. The CDR3 DNA reads as TGCGCCAGCAGCCAAGCCCAGAGGCCCACAGATACGCAGTATTTT. This codes for CASSQAQRPTDTQYF.

The chain joins TRBV7-6 to TRBJ2-7; D gene uncertain. The CDR3 contains 15 residues. Germline V gene data show CDR1 as SGHVS and CDR2 as FNYEAQ. V was clipped by 5 bases and J by 5 bases, with 19 bases between them. The CDR3 region is CASSPLANRGHEQYF. The DNA of the CDR3 is TGTGCCAGCAGCCCGTTGGCCAATCGCGGTCACGAGCAGTACTTC.

This clone is a singleton in its sample. The chain links TRBV10-1 to TRBJ1-2; D perhaps matches TRBD1 (5 bases). The CDR3 runs to 13 residues. V was cut by 2 bases and J by 1 base, with 5 bases left in between. Germline V lookup: CDR1 WNHNN, CDR2 SYGVQD (reference sequence). The CDR3 protein is CASSEDSNYGYTF. The CDR3 DNA sequence: TGCGCCAGCAGTGAGGACAGTAACTATGGCTACACCTTC.

The CDR3 bases are TGTGCCAGCAGCTTAGGGGGTGGTGCTACCCCAGAGACCCAGTACTTC. It specifies CASSLGGGATPETQYF. This chain links TRBV7-6 with TRBJ2-5, with D unclear. V gave up 1 base and J gave up 4 bases, with 16 bases separating them. CDR3 length equals 16 residues. CDR1 is SGHVS, CDR2 FNYEAQ, per germline. The full variable domain, in which reference TRBV7-6 and TRBJ2-5 provide the parts outside the CDR3, is GAGVSQSPRYKVTKRGQDVALRCDPISGHVSLYWYRQALGQGPEFLTYFNYEAQQDKSGLPNDRFSAERPEGSISTLTIQRTEQRDSAMYRCASSLGGGATPETQYFGPGTRLLVL.

The V and J genes are TRBV15 and TRBJ2-5, with 7 bases fitting TRBD1. Germline V gene data show CDR1 as LNHNV and CDR2 as YYDKDF (reference sequence). The CDR3 has 15 amino acids. Trimming took 5 bases from V and 1 from J; bases not matched to a gene: 7. The CDR3 bases are TGTGCCACCAGCGGACCGACAGGGTCCCAAGAGACCCAGTACTTC. Amino acids: CATSGPTGSQETQYF.

V and J are TRBV20-1 and TRBJ1-1, with TRBD1 as a possible D gene (5 bases). With 5 bases removed from V and 8 bases from J, the gap between germline ends came to 12 bases. Looked up from germline, CDR1 is DFQATT and CDR2 is SNEGSKA (reference sequence). CDR3 length: 11 amino acids. DNA of the CDR3: TGCAGTGCTCGGTGGGGGAGGGAAGCTTTCTTT. Its translation is CSARWGREAFF.

This chain links TRBV28 with TRBJ1-5, with no clear D. The V gene lost 2 bases and the J gene lost 3 bases, with 11 bases spanning the gap. This CDR3 region has 15 residues. Germline V gene sequence: CDR1 MDHEN, CDR2 SYDVKM. CDR3 coding DNA: TGTGCCAGCAGTTTAGTTCCAGGACTCAATCAGCCCCAGCATTTT. Encoded protein: CASSLVPGLNQPQHF.

The J gene is TRBJ1-2, the V gene TRBV19; D is possibly TRBD1 (6 bases). Trimming stripped 11 bases from V and 0 bases from J, with 19 bases between. Per germline, CDR1 LNHDA and CDR2 SQIVND (reference sequence). The CDR3 has 15 residues. The CDR3 DNA is TGTGCCTCTCATCCCGGGGGCGCCCCTAACTATGGCTACACCTTC. It encodes CASHPGGAPNYGYTF.

This clone was observed once. The V gene is TRBV18, the J gene TRBJ2-7; TRBD1 aligns across 8 bases. The ends lost 6 bases at V and 6 bases at J; junction bases unmatched: 16. Per germline, CDR1 KGHSH and CDR2 LQKENI. This CDR3 contains 16 residues. The CDR3 region has the DNA TGTGCCAGCTCCCAGAGGAGGCAGGGGGCGCAGGGCGAGCAGTACTTC. Translated, it gives CASSQRRQGAQGEQYF.

The chain uses TRBV18 and TRBJ2-2; D not resolved. Germline assignment: CDR1 KGHSH and CDR2 LQKENI. V gave up 3 bases and J gave up 6 bases, with 11 bases separating them. This CDR3 has 14 residues. The CDR3 coding sequence is TGTGCCAGCTCACCTGCCAGCGTCCCCGGGGAGCTGTTTTTT. Translation: CASSPASVPGELFF.

V is TRBV7-2 and J is TRBJ2-5; TRBD1 agrees at 9 bases. Germline V gives CDR1 SGHTA, CDR2 FQGNSA. V was clipped by 3 bases and J by 0 bases; unmatched bases: 5. The CDR3 length is 16 residues. Written as DNA, the CDR3 is TGTGCCAGCAGCTTTTGGGGGACAGGGTACCAAGAGACCCAGTACTTC. Protein product: CASSFWGTGYQETQYF.

The chain couples TRBV6-6 to TRBJ1-6; 8 bases agree with TRBD1. Trimming cost V 6 bases and J 10 bases; bases outside gene matches: 5. Germline loops: CDR1 MNHNY, CDR2 SVGAGI (reference sequence). The CDR3 is 13 residues long. The CDR3 nucleotides are TGTGCCAGCAGGGACAGGGACCCCTCACCCCTCCACTTT. Translated, it gives CASRDRDPSPLHF.

This clone was seen a handful of times. J is TRBJ1-1 and V is TRBV6-5; D call uncertain. V lost 6 bases and J 6 bases, leaving 17 bases between the germline ends. From germline, CDR1 is MNHEY and CDR2 SVGAGI. The CDR3 contains 14 residues. CDR3 nucleotides: TGTGCCAGCAGCTTACTCGGGTCAGGCGCTGAAGCTTTCTTT. Its translation is CASSLLGSGAEAFF.

The chain recombines TRBV7-6 with TRBJ2-7, with D uncertain. Between the trimmed V and J ends, which lost 0 bases and 0 bases, there was a span of 12 bases. CDR1 is SGHVS and CDR2 is FNYEAQ in the germline V gene. The CDR3 loop spans 16 amino acids. The CDR3 spells CASSLAGGANSYEQYF. CDR3 DNA sequence: TGTGCCAGCAGCTTAGCGGGTGGCGCGAACTCCTACGAGCAGTACTTC.

The V and J genes are TRBV11-2 and TRBJ2-7; the D is unclear. The germline V and J ends were trimmed by 2 bases and 5 bases, with 4 bases remaining between them. There are 11 residues in the CDR3. CDR1 is SGHAT and CDR2 is FQNNGV in the germline V gene. CDR3 DNA sequence: TGTGCCAGCAGCTTACGTCACGAGCAGTACTTC. Translation gives CASSLRHEQYF.

Notes on this clone: One junction end disagrees with the germline gene, perhaps due to a read error. This chain uses TRBV30 with TRBJ1-4, with D possibly TRBD1 on 5 matching bases. The CDR3 loop spans 13 amino acids. Germline assignment: CDR1 GTSNPN and CDR2 SVGIG (reference sequence). CDR3 sequence reads: CAWDVGGRLSPRF. DNA of the CDR3: TGTGCCTGGGATGTGGGGGGTCGCCTATCCCCCCGTTTT. Full variable domain (rest looked up from reference TRBV30 and TRBJ1-4): SQTIHQWPATLVQPVGSPLSLECTVEGTSNPNLYWYRQAAGRGLQLLFYSVGIGQISSEVPQNLSASRPQDRQFILSSKKLLLSDSGFYLCAWDVGGRLSPRFGSGTQLSVL.

This clone was recorded only once. The chain links TRBV6-6 to TRBJ2-7; 8 nucleotides line up with TRBD1. The CDR3 spans 16 residues. The germline gives CDR1 MNHNY, CDR2 SVGAGI (reference sequence). V trimming: 5 bases; J trimming: 0 bases; junction bases outside the gene matches: 9. The CDR3 coding sequence is TGTGCCAGCAGTGTTACCCTCGGACAGGGCTCCTACGAGCAGTACTTC. Its translation is CASSVTLGQGSYEQYF.

The chain couples TRBV5-1 to TRBJ2-5; D gene unclear. CDR1 and CDR2 (germline): SGHRS, YFSETQ. V was cut by 0 bases and J by 1 base, with 4 bases left in between. There are 13 residues in the CDR3. In DNA, the CDR3 is TGCGCCAGCAGCTTGGACAGCCAAGAGACCCAGTACTTC. It yields the protein CASSLDSQETQYF.

The chain joins TRBV29-1 to TRBJ1-2; weak D call: TRBD1 (5 bases). Between the trimmed V and J ends, which lost 2 bases and 0 bases, there was a span of 13 bases. CDR1 SQVTM and CDR2 ANQGSEA come from the germline V gene. There are 15 residues in the CDR3. CDR3 protein: CSVERGLPSNYGYTF. Here the CDR3 DNA reads TGCAGCGTTGAAAGGGGCCTCCCGTCTAACTATGGCTACACCTTC.

The CDR3 sequence is CASSLGWGTGVGYTF. As DNA, the CDR3 is TGTGCCAGCAGCTTGGGGTGGGGGACAGGGGTCGGCTACACCTTC. The gene calls are TRBV5-4 and TRBJ1-2; TRBD1 aligns across 10 bases. This CDR3 is built from 15 residues. Trimming took 0 bases from V and 8 from J; bases not matched to a gene: 7. Germline V CDR1 and CDR2: SGHNT, YYREEE (reference sequence).

The V gene is TRBV6-6, the J gene TRBJ1-2; D may be TRBD1 (6 bases). Germline CDR1 and CDR2: MNHNY and SVGAGI (reference sequence). Trimming left V 10 bases short and J 6 bases short, with 12 bases between. This CDR3 has 11 residues. Here the CDR3 reads CATWGGHGYTF. CDR3 coding DNA: TGTGCCACATGGGGGGGCCATGGCTACACCTTC.

The genes are TRBV21-1 and TRBJ2-7; TRBD2, the D gene given by the table, was not confirmed from the DNA. TRBV21-1 is termed a pseudogene. The CDR3 is made up of 17 amino acids. The CDR3 nucleotides are TGTGCCAGCAGCAAATGCAGTTCGACTAGCCGACCCTACGAGCAGTACTTC. It translates to CASSKCSSTSRPYEQYF.

The V call is TRBV7-2, the J call TRBJ1-1; possible D gene TRBD1, 5 bases. The V and J ends lost 2 bases and 1 base respectively, with 14 bases between them. CDR1 and CDR2 from the germline V gene are SGHTA and FQGNSA. This CDR3 is 16 amino acids long. CDR3 residues: CASSLSGLGANTEAFF. CDR3 DNA sequence: TGTGCCAGCAGCTTATCAGGTTTAGGGGCGAACACTGAAGCTTTCTTT.

This clone was observed a single time. The chain is built from TRBV15 and TRBJ1-1; D remains ambiguous. Germline assignment: CDR1 LNHNV and CDR2 YYDKDF (reference sequence). Trimming took 0 bases from V and 1 from J, leaving 3 bases between them. This CDR3 comprises 13 residues. This chain's CDR3 is CATSRDGNTEAFF. The CDR3 bases are TGTGCCACCAGCAGAGATGGGAACACTGAAGCTTTCTTT.

The rearrangement joins TRBV10-1 to TRBJ1-4; a possible D gene is TRBD1 (6 bases). The length of the CDR3 is 15 residues. Trimming took 0 bases from V and 5 from J, leaving 10 bases between them. Germline lookup yields CDR1 WNHNN and CDR2 SYGVQD (reference sequence). CDR3 in DNA: TGCGCCAGCAGTGAGTCGAACGGGGGCAATGAAAAACTGTTTTTT. Residues: CASSESNGGNEKLFF.

The chain uses TRBV10-3 and TRBJ2-7; TRBD2 is a possible D gene (7 bases). Per germline, CDR1 ENHRY and CDR2 SYGVKD. Trimming removed 5 bases at V and 5 bases at J, with 19 bases between. The CDR3 has 15 residues. As DNA, the CDR3 is TGTGCCATCAGTTTACTCGTGGGGGGGCGGAACGAGCAGTACTTC. Its translation is CAISLLVGGRNEQYF.

The V call is TRBV28, the J call TRBJ2-2, with D perhaps matching TRBD2 (6 bases). There are 13 residues in the CDR3. Germline CDR1 and CDR2: MDHEN and SYDVKM. Trimming pared 5 bases from V and 6 bases from J, leaving 10 bases between. The CDR3 sequence: CASSPEGSGELFF. CDR3 nucleotide sequence: TGTGCCAGCAGTCCGGAGGGTTCCGGGGAGCTGTTTTTT.

There are a few counts of this clone. The J gene is TRBJ1-2, the V gene TRBV19, with D possibly being TRBD1 (6 bases). This CDR3 has 15 residues. V lost 3 bases to trimming and J lost 1 base, with 12 bases between them. Germline values: CDR1 LNHDA, CDR2 SQIVND (reference sequence). CDR3 sequence: CASSIVGQLNYGYTF. CDR3 sequence (DNA): TGTGCCAGTAGTATTGTCGGACAGCTTAACTATGGCTACACCTTC.

This clone was picked up one time. The rearrangement uses TRBV5-1 and TRBJ2-2; D is unclear. Germline V gives CDR1 SGHRS, CDR2 YFSETQ. The CDR3 covers 12 residues. V lost 1 base and J lost 2, with 0 bases in between. This CDR3 is CASSLNTGELFF. The CDR3 nucleotides read TGCGCCAGCAGCTTGAACACCGGGGAGCTGTTTTTT.